This entry lists 23 T cell receptor beta chains sequenced from one sample in a study of blood T cell repertoires in COVID-19. Some clones are missing from TCRdb's copy, which holds only in-frame ones; the method was immunoSEQ multiplex PCR. The sample consists of some 280,000 clones, roughly 89% of them appearing once. What was sequenced was peripheral blood. The receptors shown here come from a woman between 35 and 50 years old who had recovered from COVID-19.

The V call is TRBV7-5, the J call TRBJ2-1; the table's D call, TRBD1, was not checked against the DNA. TRBV7-5 is a listed pseudogene. The CDR3 has 16 residues. The CDR3 protein is CVRSFPPGQGFNEQFF. In nucleotides, the CDR3 is TGTGTCAGAAGCTTCCCTCCGGGACAGGGGTTCAATGAGCAGTTCTTC.

The J gene is TRBJ2-1, the V gene TRBV24-1; TRBD2 matches 15 bases. J lost 8 bases, V lost 4 bases, and 8 bases had no gene match. The CDR3 runs 17 residues. Germline V gene lookup returns CDR1 KGHDR and CDR2 SFDVKD. The CDR3 region is CATSDTGTSGGTDEQFF. In DNA form, the CDR3 reads TGTGCCACCAGTGACACCGGGACTAGCGGGGGGACTGATGAGCAGTTCTTC.

The chain couples TRBV3-1 (or the pseudogene TRBV3-2) to TRBJ1-2; D is ambiguous. The CDR3 totals 13 residues. Per the germline V gene, CDR1 is LGHDT and CDR2 is YNNKEL (reference sequence). V dropped 0 bases and J dropped 6 bases, with 8 bases sitting between them. This CDR3 reads CASSQEGGNGYTF. As DNA, the CDR3 is TGTGCCAGCAGCCAAGAGGGAGGAAATGGCTACACCTTC.

This chain links TRBV5-1 with TRBJ1-4, with TRBD1 matching over 7 bases. The germline CDR1 and CDR2 sequences are SGHRS and YFSETQ. V was clipped by 0 bases and J by 7 bases; unmatched bases: 0. This CDR3 comprises 13 residues. CDR3 sequence: CASSLGDSEKLFF. For the CDR3, the DNA is TGCGCCAGCAGCTTGGGGGACAGTGAAAAACTGTTTTTT.

The V and J genes are TRBV28 and TRBJ2-3; 10 positions match TRBD2. The CDR3 has 13 residues. The J segment lost 6 bases and the V segment lost 9 bases, leaving 6 bases of the junction unmatched. From germline, CDR1 is MDHEN and CDR2 SYDVKM. CDR3 amino acids: CASRGTSEDTQYF. CDR3 coding DNA: TGTGCCAGTCGGGGGACTAGCGAGGATACGCAGTATTTT. The full variable domain, rest sourced from reference TRBV28 and TRBJ2-3, is DVKVTQSSRYLVKRTGEKVFLECVQDMDHENMFWYRQDPGLGLRLIYFSYDVKMKEKGDIPEGYSVSREKKERFSLILESASTNQTSMYLCASRGTSEDTQYFGPGTRLTVL.

The chain combines TRBV29-1 with TRBJ2-1, with 12 bases fitting TRBD2. Trimming cost V 6 bases and J 0 bases; bases outside gene matches: 9. Germline V gene sequence: CDR1 SQVTM, CDR2 ANQGSEA. There are 17 residues in the CDR3. CDR3 in amino acids: CSVAGTSGPSSYNEQFF. CDR3 DNA: TGCAGCGTAGCCGGGACTAGCGGGCCGAGCTCCTACAATGAGCAGTTCTTC.

The rearrangement uses TRBV11-2 and TRBJ1-1, with 10 bases lining up with TRBD1. Trimming took 6 bases from V and 4 from J; bases not matched to a gene: 5. CDR1 is SGHAT and CDR2 is FQNNGV in the germline V gene. The CDR3 consists of 14 residues. Here the CDR3 reads CASRARDRGTEAFF. The DNA for the CDR3 is TGTGCCAGCAGGGCCCGGGACAGGGGCACTGAAGCTTTCTTT.

The chain carries TRBV14 and TRBJ1-3; D unclear. Trimming left V 2 bases short and J 11 bases short, with 10 bases between. The CDR3 consists of 12 residues. Per the germline V gene, CDR1 is SGHDN and CDR2 is FVKESK. This chain's CDR3 is CASSQIEVAIYF. The CDR3 nucleotides read TGTGCCAGCAGCCAAATTGAGGTGGCCATATATTTT. Full variable domain (remainder filled in from reference TRBV14 and TRBJ1-3): EAGVTQFPSHSVIEKGQTVTLRCDPISGHDNLYWYRRVMGKEIKFLLHFVKESKQDESGMPNNRFLAERTGGTYSTLKVQPAELEDSGVYFCASSQIEVAIYFGEGSWLTVV.

The rearrangement joins TRBV19 to TRBJ2-7, with TRBD2 identical over 12 bases. V gave up 5 bases and J gave up 2 bases; unmatched junction bases: 4. The CDR3 extends over 15 amino acids. Germline lookup yields CDR1 LNHDA and CDR2 SQIVND (reference sequence). The CDR3 loop is CASSLGLAGTYEQYF. For the CDR3, the DNA is TGTGCCAGTAGTTTAGGACTAGCGGGAACCTACGAGCAGTACTTC.

This chain uses TRBV11-2 with TRBJ2-5, with D unresolved. Germline V gives CDR1 SGHAT, CDR2 FQNNGV. V was pared by 2 bases and J by 4 bases, with 2 bases between. CDR3 length: 11 amino acids. The CDR3 sequence: CASSLRETQYF. The DNA for the CDR3 is TGTGCCAGCAGCTTACGAGAGACCCAGTACTTC.

J is TRBJ2-1 and V is TRBV2, with 7 bases that match TRBD2. CDR1 SNHLY and CDR2 FYNNEI come from the germline V gene. J lost 3 bases, V lost 8 bases, and 4 bases had no gene match. CDR3 length equals 13 residues. CDR3 DNA sequence: TGTGCCAGCGGGCAGCGGGGCTACAATGAGCAGTTCTTC. It specifies CASGQRGYNEQFF. Filled out from reference TRBV2 and TRBJ2-1, the complete variable domain reads EPEVTQTPSHQVTQMGQEVILRCVPISNHLYFYWYRQILGQKVEFLVSFYNNEISEKSEIFDDQFSVERPDGSNFTLKIRSTKLEDSAMYFCASGQRGYNEQFFGPGTRLTVL.

This clone was detected once. The chain recombines TRBV27 with TRBJ1-2; D perhaps matches TRBD1 (6 bases). Germline V lookup: CDR1 MNHEY, CDR2 SMNVEV (reference sequence). Trimming pared 9 bases from V and 0 bases from J, leaving 11 bases between. This CDR3 spans 13 amino acids. CDR3 sequence (DNA): TGTGCCAGTGGACAGCGTGCTAACTATGGCTACACCTTC. Amino acid sequence: CASGQRANYGYTF.

The chain links TRBV5-1 to TRBJ2-1, with 15 bases that match TRBD2. Looked up from germline, CDR1 is SGHRS and CDR2 is YFSETQ. Unmatched junction bases numbered 10, after V lost 2 bases and J lost 1 base. The CDR3 contains 20 residues. This CDR3 is CASSFPDGLAGGLSYNEQFF. The CDR3 region has the DNA TGCGCCAGCAGCTTTCCGGACGGACTAGCGGGAGGGTTGTCCTACAATGAGCAGTTCTTC.

This chain links TRBV27 with TRBJ2-2; D not resolved. The CDR3 is made up of 17 amino acids. Trimming took 0 bases from V and 3 from J, leaving 14 bases between them. Germline CDR1 MNHEY, CDR2 SMNVEV (reference sequence). CDR3 amino acids: CASSLSKWQVHTGELFF. In nucleotides, the CDR3 is TGTGCCAGCAGTTTATCGAAGTGGCAGGTCCACACCGGGGAGCTGTTTTTT.

V usage is TRBV7-8 and J usage is TRBJ2-1, with 8 bases matching TRBD2. The germline V gene encodes CDR1 SGHVS and CDR2 FQNEAQ. Trimming at V came to 4 bases and at J to 2 bases, leaving 4 bases not matched to a gene. This CDR3 is 15 amino acids long. The CDR3 region has the DNA TGTGCCAGCAGCTCACGGGAGGGACCCTACAATGAGCAGTTCTTC. It specifies CASSSREGPYNEQFF.

The chain uses TRBV25-1 and TRBJ1-3; the D gene is possibly TRBD1 (5 bases). Germline CDR1 MGHDK, CDR2 SYGVNS. This CDR3 region has 16 residues. V dropped 2 bases and J dropped 1 base, with 12 bases sitting between them. The CDR3 sequence is CASSEPGGRSGNTIYF. For the CDR3, the DNA is TGTGCCAGCAGTGAACCGGGGGGAAGGTCTGGAAACACCATATATTTT.

This chain uses TRBV9 with TRBJ2-5; D is undetermined. CDR1 is SGDLS, CDR2 YYNGEE, per germline. The CDR3 runs to 13 residues. Trimming removed 3 bases from V and 1 base from J, with 7 bases in between. As DNA, the CDR3 is TGTGCCAGCAGCGCGCGTTCCCAAGAGACCCAGTACTTC. It codes for CASSARSQETQYF.

The V call is TRBV27, the J call TRBJ2-3; perhaps TRBD2 as D (6 bases). In germline, CDR1 is MNHEY, CDR2 SMNVEV (reference sequence). The CDR3 sequence is 14 residues long. V lost 8 bases and J 0 bases, leaving 12 bases between the germline ends. The CDR3 region is CASRRRGSTDTQYF. DNA for the CDR3: TGTGCCAGCCGCAGACGGGGGAGCACAGATACGCAGTATTTT.

The J gene is TRBJ1-6, the V gene TRBV25-1; unclear D gene. V was shortened by 8 bases and J by 9 bases, with 20 bases between the two germline ends. This CDR3 region has 15 residues. Germline CDR1 is MGHDK and CDR2 is SYGVNS. The CDR3 bases are TGTGCCAGCGGGCCGACGACACCGGAGGGTTCACCCCTCCACTTT. Translation: CASGPTTPEGSPLHF.

The chain combines TRBV24-1 with TRBJ1-2, with D tentatively TRBD1 (6 bases). The CDR3 extends over 15 amino acids. V lost 8 bases and J lost 8, with 23 bases in between. Germline CDR1 reads KGHDR; CDR2 reads SFDVKD. CDR3 protein: CATTSGRGGQEGYTF. CDR3 DNA sequence: TGTGCCACCACCTCGGGGAGGGGGGGGCAGGAAGGCTACACCTTC.

This chain joins TRBV2 and TRBJ1-2; no clear D gene. V was clipped by 6 bases and J by 5 bases, with 10 bases between them. The germline V gene has CDR1 SNHLY and CDR2 FYNNEI. CDR3 length: 12 residues. CDR3 protein: CASREFSYGYTF. CDR3 in DNA: TGTGCCAGCAGAGAATTCAGTTATGGCTACACCTTC. Complete variable domain (other parts from reference TRBV2 and TRBJ1-2): EPEVTQTPSHQVTQMGQEVILRCVPISNHLYFYWYRQILGQKVEFLVSFYNNEISEKSEIFDDQFSVERPDGSNFTLKIRSTKLEDSAMYFCASREFSYGYTFGSGTRLTVV.

This clone was detected only once. The chain couples TRBV19 to TRBJ1-3, with D perhaps matching TRBD1 (6 bases). Germline V gene data show CDR1 as LNHDA and CDR2 as SQIVND (reference sequence). Trimming pared 1 base from V and 4 bases from J, leaving 11 bases between. The CDR3 length is 15 residues. The CDR3 DNA follows: TGTGCCAGTAGTATAGGGGGGGGCGGCGGAAACACCATATATTTT. This gives the protein CASSIGGGGGNTIYF.

This chain links TRBV24-1 with TRBJ2-1; 13 bases fit TRBD2. The CDR3 is 16 amino acids. The V segment lost 3 bases and the J segment 8 bases; nucleotides outside the gene matches: 6. CDR1 and CDR2 (germline): KGHDR, SFDVKD. The CDR3 sequence is CATSDPGLAGSDEQFF. The DNA for the CDR3 is TGTGCCACCAGTGATCCGGGACTAGCGGGATCTGATGAGCAGTTCTTC.